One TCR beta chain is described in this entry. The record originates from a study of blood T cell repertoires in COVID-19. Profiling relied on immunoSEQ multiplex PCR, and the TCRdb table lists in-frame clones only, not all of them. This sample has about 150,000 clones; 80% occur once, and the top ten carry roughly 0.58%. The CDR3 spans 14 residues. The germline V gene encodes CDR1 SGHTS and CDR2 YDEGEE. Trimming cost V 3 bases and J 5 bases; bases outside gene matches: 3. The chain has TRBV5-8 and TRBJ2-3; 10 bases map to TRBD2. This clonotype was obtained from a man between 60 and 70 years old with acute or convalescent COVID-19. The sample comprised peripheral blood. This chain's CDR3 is CASSSGLAEDTQYF. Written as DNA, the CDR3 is TGTGCCAGCAGCTCAGGACTAGCGGAAGATACGCAGTATTTT.